The following is a T cell receptor beta chain sequence with its context. Its antigen is not known. The V gene lost 1 base and the J gene lost 6 bases, with 10 bases spanning the gap. The CDR3 loop spans 15 amino acids. Germline V gene lookup returns CDR1 LGHDT and CDR2 YNNKEL (reference sequence). The data derive from a study of T cell responses to AZD1222 COVID-19 vaccine. Study conclusions and caveats: Elevations in Spike-specific TCR breadth and depth followed administration of two AZD1222 doses. Donors, mostly white British, included more females; clonal diversity was possibly underestimated.

This table comes from immunoSEQ multiplex PCR, and its TCRdb copy is limited to in-frame clones, with some not included. The table includes more than 90,000 clones, more than 70% detected once. Sequenced here: peripheral blood, sampled on day 0 of AZD1222 vaccination. The chain couples TRBV3-1 (or the pseudogene TRBV3-2) to TRBJ1-6; weak D call: TRBD1 (5 bases). The clonotype comes from an adult in good health. The CDR3 loop reads CASSQGGRGNSPLHF. CDR3 DNA sequence: TGTGCCAGCAGCCAAGGGGGCCGCGGTAATTCACCCCTCCACTTT.